This T cell receptor beta chain was captured by sequencing in a study of vaccination and CD4 T cells after COVID-19. Overall study context: Post-vaccine sample collection happened at a median of approximately 77 days after dose two, ranging 14 to 241.

On this clonotype: What it recognizes is unknown.

The CDR3 totals 16 residues. The V gene lost 1 base and the J gene lost 3 bases, with 14 bases spanning the gap. The germline V gene has CDR1 SGHVS and CDR2 FNYEAQ. Cultured CD4+ T cell DNA was sequenced using the Oncomine TCR Beta short-read assay. TCRdb re-analysed the PCR reads in MiXCR, keeping a single row per CDR3 protein. Of 9,500 to 12,000 distinct CDR3 sequences listed, around 60% were seen once; the top ten hold 20% to 30%. The treatment was: roughly 10-day PBMC culture with coronavirus spike peptide pools or control peptides (ViraFEST assay). The receptor was isolated from a human donor who had recovered from COVID-19. Sequencing used CD4+ T cells from blood, cultured in vitro, obtained before SARS-CoV-2 vaccination. This chain joins TRBV7-6 and TRBJ2-3, with D hard to call. The CDR3 loop is CASSLGPRGATDTQYF. CDR3 coding DNA: TGTGCCAGCAGCTTAGGACCGCGCGGAGCGACAGATACGCAGTATTTT.